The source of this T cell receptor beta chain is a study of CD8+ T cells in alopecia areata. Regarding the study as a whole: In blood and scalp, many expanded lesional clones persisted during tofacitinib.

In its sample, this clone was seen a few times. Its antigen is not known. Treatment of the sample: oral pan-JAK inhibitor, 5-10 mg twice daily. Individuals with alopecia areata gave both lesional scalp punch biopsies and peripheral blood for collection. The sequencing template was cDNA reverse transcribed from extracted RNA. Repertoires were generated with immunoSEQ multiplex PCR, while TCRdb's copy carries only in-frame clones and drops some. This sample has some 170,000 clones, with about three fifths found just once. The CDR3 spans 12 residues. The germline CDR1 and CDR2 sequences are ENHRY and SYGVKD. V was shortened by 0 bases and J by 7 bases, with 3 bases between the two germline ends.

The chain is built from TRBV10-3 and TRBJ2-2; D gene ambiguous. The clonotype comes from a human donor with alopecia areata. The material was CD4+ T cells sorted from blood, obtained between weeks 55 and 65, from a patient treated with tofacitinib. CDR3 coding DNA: TGTGCCATCAGTGAGTCGAGCGGGGAGCTGTTTTTT. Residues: CAISESSGELFF.